Included here is one T cell receptor (beta chain) sequence, with context. Only a few counts were recorded for this clone. There is no known antigen for this receptor. No qualities accompany the bases; no much larger clone lies one base away. The time point label on this specimen signifies: 20 to 30 weeks on oral tofacitinib. The meaning of the sample's treatment or condition label: oral pan-JAK inhibitor, 5-10 mg twice daily. Lesional scalp punch biopsies and peripheral blood were obtained from alopecia areata patients. PBMCs were isolated by density centrifugation and stained for CD3, CD4 and CD8, and CD4+ and CD8+ T cells were sorted on a FACSAria. CDR3 length: 14 amino acids, cysteine to phenylalanine. Of the read, only the CDR3 DNA is kept; its 42 bases are in frame from base 1. CDR1 and CDR2 (ENHRY, SYGVKD) derive from the germline V gene. The V end gives up 4 bases and the J end 4 bases, leaving 6 bases in the junction not matched to a gene.

Libraries were built with the immunoSEQ multiplex PCR assay. For TCR sequencing, RNA was extracted from every sample and reverse transcribed into cDNA to serve as template. First-strand cDNA was synthesized using SuperScript III with a 2:1 mix of oligo-dT and random hexamers. A synthetic immune receptor repertoire was used to measure amplification bias, and any remaining bias was corrected computationally. Under the source paper's analysis protocol: Raw reads were preprocessed to remove errors, and CDR3 was defined according to IMGT conventions as the region from the conserved cysteine to phenylalanine. Clonality was computed as 1 minus the Shannon entropy, with the entropy normalized by log2 of the number of productive unique TCRs. Whether each scalp clone was CD4 or CD8 was inferred by checking scalp TCRbeta sequences against the CD4 and CD8 repertoires from sorted blood. Sourced from immuneACCESS, this table was stored by TCRdb with only in-frame sequences that have V and J called. A share of the clones is absent; for the studies checked, an unresolved V gene accounts for under half, and the remainder has no known explanation. The DNA gave D and trimming, while V, J and clone size come from that table. The sample table holds some 200,000 clones, of which 58% were seen once. Of the sample, about 5% falls within the top ten clones.

The data belong to a study of CD8+ T cells in alopecia areata (dated by TCRdb to the late 2010s). At the level of the whole study: Treated patients were enrolled in an open-label pilot trial of oral tofacitinib, 5 to 10 mg twice daily, for moderate-to-severe alopecia areata. Scalp clonality was compared across normal scalp (n=4), patchy alopecia areata scalp (n=8), and alopecia totalis/universalis scalp (n=8). TCRbeta CDR3 regions were amplified by immunoSEQ multiplex PCR with 35 Vbeta forward and 13 Jbeta reverse primers. Biopsies were taken from tofacitinib-treated patients at baseline and again at 4 and 24 weeks into treatment, and several of those patients also had a later scalp biopsy. For the treated patients, the SALT score, which quantifies what percentage of scalp surface area is affected, served as the measure of disease severity. RNA came from the PAXgene miRNA kit for fixed scalp, the miRNeasy kit for PBMCs, and the RNeasy kit for mouse skin. The study used high-throughput TCRbeta sequencing to examine T cell clonal expansion in alopecia areata, in both the C3H/HeJ mouse model and human patients. Human TCRbeta sequencing covered scalp tissue and sorted CD4+ and CD8+ peripheral blood T cells from patchy and totalis/universalis alopecia areata patients and healthy controls. Patients received tofacitinib for 6 to 18 months and were then followed off drug for 6 months to check for delayed response and recurrence.

Overall study results and their limits: Shared TCR sequences between patients were less evident than in mice, which may be partly attributable to HLA diversity in the patient population. The treated cohort was small, with a single nonresponder, so links between baseline CD8+ expansion and response need larger studies. During tofacitinib treatment, many expanded lesional clones remained in scalp and blood, and this persistence may partly explain relapse after treatment is stopped. Scalp TCR repertoire analysis is complicated because resident alphabeta T cells in normal human skin are also sequenced, whereas mouse skin is dominated by gammadelta T cells. Higher clonality and more expanded CD8+ clones were observed in lesional scalp than in normal scalp, particularly in alopecia totalis/universalis, a finding suggestive of antigenic drive. Tofacitinib significantly decreased scalp clonality and the number of expanded CD8+ clones among the top 100 scalp clones.

The sample here was CD4+ T cells sorted from blood, taken at week 24, from a patient treated with tofacitinib. The sequence came from a human donor with alopecia areata. Recombination connected TRBV10-3 to TRBJ2-7, with 8 bases matching TRBD1. The nucleotide sequence is TGTGCCATCAGTGGGGGACAGGCTGGGTACGAGCAGTACTTC. The encoded protein is CAISGGQAGYEQYF.